This paragraph covers one TCR beta chain sequence. This sample stems from a study of cytomegalovirus exposure and HLA in healthy donors. With 60 Vbeta and 13 Jbeta primers, the PCR was carried out. Assay: immunoSEQ multiplex PCR; the TCRdb copy retains only in-frame clones and omits some. The data contain some 170,000 clones, around 80% of them singletons. Sequenced sample: PBMCs. The origin of this receptor is a girl under 18 in good health and CMV-seropositive.

Here the CDR3 DNA reads TGTGCCTGGGGGGGGACAGGGCCAGATACGCAGTATTTT. Protein: CAWGGTGPDTQYF. The chain carries TRBV30 and TRBJ2-3; 9 bases are shared with TRBD1. V shed 5 bases, J shed 4 bases, and the junction held 4 bases outside the gene matches. CDR3 length equals 13 residues. Germline V lookup: CDR1 GTSNPN, CDR2 SVGIG (reference sequence).